This T cell receptor (beta chain) was captured in a study of shared T cell receptors in the human thymus. This clone came up once. Profiling relied on immunoSEQ multiplex PCR, and the TCRdb table lists in-frame clones only, not all of them. The table has more than 550,000 clones, 80% to 90% seen once. V shed 2 bases and J 6 bases; nucleotides not matched to a gene: 9. Germline V lookup: CDR1 SGHAT, CDR2 FQNNGV. The CDR3 is 16 amino acids. This same sample was also part of a study on human thymus T cells. Turning to that study: Apparent skewing of V and J gene usage characterized both thymic and blood repertoires. Highly overlapping thymic repertoires among unrelated individuals were reported in related research.

This receptor was taken from a girl in the first two years of life with a congenital heart defect. The V gene is TRBV11-2, the J gene TRBJ2-1, with 8 bases that match TRBD2. The material sequenced was thymocytes. The CDR3 DNA reads TGTGCCAGCAGCTTAATAAGCGGGGGAAACCTCAATGAGCAGTTCTTC. This codes for CASSLISGGNLNEQFF.